This TCR beta chain was observed in a study of vaccination and CD4 T cells after COVID-19. For the study at large: In culture, cells were exposed to overlapping spike peptides from SARS-CoV-2, HCoV-NL63, HCoV-OC43 and HCoV-229E. Notes on the study in general: From around 21 to 38, the median of SARS-CoV-2-reactive clonotypes rose without reaching significance.

Cultured CD4+ T-cell DNA underwent Oncomine TCR Beta short-read sequencing. TCRdb redid the calling of the PCR reads with MiXCR, one entry per CDR3 protein. Here the sample spans over 15,000 distinct CDR3 sequences, around half being singletons. Treatment given: roughly ten-day PBMC culture with coronavirus spike peptide pools or control peptides (ViraFEST assay). Cultures used over 1.5 million PBMCs per well, 10 IU/ml IL-2 and 8 to 10 ug/ml peptides. With regard to this clonotype: As yet, its antigen is unknown.

Germline CDR1 is ENHRY and CDR2 is SYGVKD. The CDR3 is 12 residues long. Trimming shortened V by 4 bases and J by 8 bases, and 6 bases separated the two germline ends. The TCR was taken from a human donor who had recovered from COVID-19. Sequencing was performed on CD4+ T cells from blood, cultured in vitro, taken before SARS-CoV-2 vaccination. The rearrangement joins TRBV10-3 to TRBJ1-6; the D is unclear. This CDR3 is CAISGQDSPLHF. CDR3 coding DNA: TGTGCCATCAGTGGGCAGGATTCACCCCTCCACTTT.